These T cell receptor beta chains were read from a single sample in a study of graft-versus-host responses after intestinal transplantation. These receptors have no known antigen. Assay: immunoSEQ multiplex PCR; the TCRdb copy retains only in-frame clones and omits some. The table records over 90,000 clones, over 75% of them present only once. This sample comprised unstimulated CD8+ T cells sorted from spleen or lymph node cells, obtained before intestinal transplant. The receptors stem from a human donor who received an intestinal transplant. Both conserved end residues are part of each CDR3. A D gene is named only where the DNA matches it firmly. Some rows have no size entry. The others give once, few or many, or a class for an expanded clone.

NA,13,TRBJ2-1,TRBD2,TRBV19,TGTGCCAGTAGGACTAGCGGGGGGAATGAGCAGTTCTTC,CASRTSGGNEQFF
NA,15,TRBJ1-1,TRBD1,TRBV5-1,TGCGCCAGCAGCTTGGCCCCCCCAGGGGGTAATGAAGCTTTCTTT,CASSLAPPGGNEAFF
NA,15,TRBJ1-5,NA,TRBV19,TGTGCCAGTACTGTCCGGACAGCCTATAATCAGCCCCAGCATTTT,CASTVRTAYNQPQHF
NA,12,TRBJ2-7,NA,TRBV10-3,TGTGCCATCAGTGCGGGAGCAGACGAGCAGTACTTC,CAISAGADEQYF
NA,14,TRBJ2-1,NA,TRBV7-9,TGTGCCAGCAGCTCTAGCTTTAGTGACAATGAGCAGTTCTTC,CASSSSFSDNEQFF
NA,15,TRBJ2-3,TRBD2,TRBV6-5,TGTGCCAGCACCCACTTAGCGGGGGGCACAGATACGCAGTATTTT,CASTHLAGGTDTQYF
few,14,TRBJ1-5,NA,TRBV28,TGTGCCAGCATCATGTCAAGGGAGGGTCAGCCCCAGCATTTT,CASIMSREGQPQHF
once,14,TRBJ2-7,TRBD2,TRBV6-1,TGTGCCAGCGGAACTAGCGGGAGGACGTACGAGCAGTACTTC,CASGTSGRTYEQYF
NA,13,TRBJ2-1,NA,TRBV14,TGTGCCAGCAGCCAGGACACCTACAATGAGCAGTTCTTC,CASSQDTYNEQFF
NA,16,TRBJ1-6,NA,TRBV7-2,TGTGCCAGCAGCTTAGATGGCGGGGCCTATAATTCACCCCTCCACTTT,CASSLDGGAYNSPLHF
NA,14,TRBJ2-7,TRBD2,TRBV27,TGTGCCAGCAGCCCCGGGGGGGGCGGGTACGAGCAGTACTTC,CASSPGGGGYEQYF
NA,14,TRBJ1-1,NA,TRBV5-6,TGTGCCAGCAGCTTCGTCGGGGTGGATACTGAAGCTTTCTTT,CASSFVGVDTEAFF
NA,14,TRBJ1-2,NA,TRBV6-5,TGTGCCAGCAGTTACTCTAGGGGCAGAAATGGCTACACCTTC,CASSYSRGRNGYTF
NA,11,TRBJ2-7,NA,TRBV20-1,TGCAGTGCTAGTCCGGGATACGAGCAGTACTTC,CSASPGYEQYF
NA,14,TRBJ1-5,NA,TRBV4-1,TGCGCCAGCAGCCAAGGACCGGGTCTTCAGCCCCAGCATTTT,CASSQGPGLQPQHF
NA,16,TRBJ2-1,NA,TRBV7-9,TGTGCCAGCAGCTCCCCCATTGAAGCGCTATACAATGAGCAGTTCTTC,CASSSPIEALYNEQFF
NA,18,TRBJ2-7,TRBD1,TRBV7-2,TGTGCCAGCAGCCATCATGGGACAGAGGGCCCCAGCTCCTACGAGCAGTACTTC,CASSHHGTEGPSSYEQYF
once,12,TRBJ1-1,NA,TRBV7-9,TGTGCCAGCCACCCAGGGTGGACTGAAGCTTTCTTT,CASHPGWTEAFF